The 13 T cell receptor beta chains listed next were all sequenced from one sample in a study of blood T cells in healthy people across ages. The authors ran a second PCR of roughly 6 to 11 cycles using a sample-barcoded 5' primer and a J-beta primer mix. TCRdb passed the 5' RACE reads through MiXCR, listing each CDR3 protein once. Among 700,000 or so distinct CDR3 sequences listed, roughly 20% were seen once. Sequencing was carried out using blood. All receptors come from an older man in good health.

This clonotype was counted only a few times. The V gene is TRBV20-1, the J gene TRBJ2-5; tentatively, D is TRBD1 (6 bases). V was pared by 0 bases and J by 0 bases, with 14 bases between. The CDR3 covers 16 residues. Germline V gene data show CDR1 as DFQATT and CDR2 as SNEGSKA (reference sequence). The CDR3 DNA follows: TGCAGTGCTAGAGATTTATCCAGGGGTGACCAAGAGACCCAGTACTTC. It translates to CSARDLSRGDQETQYF.

The chain links TRBV29-1 to TRBJ2-5; possibly TRBD1 or TRBD2 for D (5 bases each). CDR1 SQVTM and CDR2 ANQGSEA come from the germline V gene. The CDR3 consists of 12 residues. Trimming removed 6 bases at V and 3 bases at J, with 11 bases between. In DNA form, the CDR3 reads TGCAGCGTGGGGGACCCAAAAGAGACCCAGTACTTC. It specifies CSVGDPKETQYF.

This clonotype has just a few counts. The chain recombines TRBV28 with TRBJ1-6, with D possibly being TRBD1 (5 bases). Germline-derived CDR1 and CDR2 are MDHEN and SYDVKM. V shed 8 bases and J shed 12 bases, with 14 bases lying between them. There are 12 residues in the CDR3. The CDR3, as DNA: TGTGCCAGCCAAACAGGACCCAAACCCCTCCACTTT. This translates into CASQTGPKPLHF.

This clonotype was seen a handful of times. The J gene is TRBJ2-4, the V gene TRBV16; 9 nucleotides align to TRBD1. This CDR3 spans 15 amino acids. The V gene end was trimmed by 4 bases and the J gene end by 7 bases; junction bases not matched to a gene: 8. CDR1 and CDR2 (germline): KGHSY, FQNENV. CDR3 coding DNA: TGTGCCAGCAGCCTCACAGGGGGCGCTGGGAACATTCAGTACTTC. This encodes CASSLTGGAGNIQYF.

The chain employs TRBV29-1 and TRBJ1-1; D possibly corresponds to TRBD1 (6 bases). V lost 7 bases to trimming and J lost 1 base, with 16 bases between them. The V gene's germline CDR1 is SQVTM and CDR2 ANQGSEA. The CDR3 totals 14 residues. CDR3 in DNA: TGCAGCGCCGAGCCGGGACAAGAGAACACTGAAGCTTTCTTT. This sequence encodes CSAEPGQENTEAFF.

V usage is TRBV6-5 and J usage is TRBJ2-3; 13 bases align to TRBD2. Germline CDR1 and CDR2: MNHEY and SVGAGI. The CDR3 contains 16 residues. J gave up 1 base and V 6 bases, and 4 bases lay outside the gene matches. This CDR3 is CASRGTSGVRTDTQYF. CDR3 bases: TGTGCCAGCAGAGGGACTAGCGGGGTCCGCACAGATACGCAGTATTTT.

About this clonotype: In this CDR3 the conserved last residue, phenylalanine or tryptophan, is missing, so a read error is likely. In nucleotides, the CDR3 is TGTGCCAGCAGGGGGACAGCCTCGTCGCAGTACGTC. Encoded protein: CASRGTASSQYV. The chain couples TRBV6-1 to TRBJ2-5, with 7 bases that match TRBD1. Trimming took 6 bases from V and 11 from J; bases not matched to a gene: 9. The length of the CDR3 is 12 residues. CDR1 and CDR2 from the germline V gene are MNHNS and SASEGT.

This clonotype was seen a few times. This rearrangement joins TRBV20-1 to TRBJ2-7; D might be TRBD2 (6 bases). This CDR3 comprises 14 residues. Per germline, CDR1 DFQATT and CDR2 SNEGSKA (reference sequence). V lost 6 bases to trimming and J lost 7 bases, with 22 bases between them. This CDR3 is CSASGSGTLREQYF. CDR3 DNA: TGCAGTGCAAGCGGGTCGGGGACTCTGAGAGAGCAGTACTTC.

This clonotype was detected only a few times. The chain is built from TRBV29-1 and TRBJ1-2; no clear D. V was trimmed by 3 bases and J by 2 bases, leaving 7 bases between them. This CDR3 is built from 12 residues. Looked up from germline, CDR1 is SQVTM and CDR2 is ANQGSEA. CDR3 DNA: TGCAGCGTTGATACCAGAAACTATGGCTACACCTTC. Its protein product is CSVDTRNYGYTF.

Many counts were recorded for this clonotype. This chain links TRBV28 with TRBJ2-7; D is unclear. Trimming took 5 bases from V and 6 from J, leaving 11 bases between them. The CDR3 length is 12 residues. In germline, CDR1 is MDHEN, CDR2 SYDVKM. The CDR3 sequence: CASSERRVEQYF. In DNA form, the CDR3 reads TGTGCCAGCAGTGAACGTCGGGTCGAGCAGTACTTC.

This clonotype was counted between two and nine times. The chain uses TRBV6-2 or TRBV6-3 and TRBJ2-5; the D gene is possibly TRBD1 (6 bases). The DNA end is a closer match to TRBJ2-7, so the J assignment may be wrong. Germline lookup yields CDR1 MNHEY and CDR2 SVGEGT. This CDR3 has 15 residues. CDR3 sequence: CASRAWDTISYEQYV. CDR3 DNA: TGTGCCAGCAGAGCCTGGGACACCATCTCCTACGAGCAGTACGTC.

This clonotype was found a few times. J is TRBJ1-4 and V is TRBV12-3 or TRBV12-4; D call uncertain. The V and J ends lost 5 bases and 8 bases respectively, with 6 bases between them. This CDR3 is 11 amino acids long. The CDR3 loop is CASSALEKLFF. CDR3 DNA: TGTGCCAGCAGTGCGTTAGAAAAACTGTTTTTT.

The chain carries TRBV12-3 or TRBV12-4 and TRBJ1-3; D is ambiguous. The CDR3 is 13 residues long. V was shortened by 6 bases and J by 4 bases, with 10 bases between the two germline ends. The DNA of the CDR3 is TGTGCCAGCAGCATGAAATCCGGAAACACCATATATTTT. It is translated as CASSMKSGNTIYF.